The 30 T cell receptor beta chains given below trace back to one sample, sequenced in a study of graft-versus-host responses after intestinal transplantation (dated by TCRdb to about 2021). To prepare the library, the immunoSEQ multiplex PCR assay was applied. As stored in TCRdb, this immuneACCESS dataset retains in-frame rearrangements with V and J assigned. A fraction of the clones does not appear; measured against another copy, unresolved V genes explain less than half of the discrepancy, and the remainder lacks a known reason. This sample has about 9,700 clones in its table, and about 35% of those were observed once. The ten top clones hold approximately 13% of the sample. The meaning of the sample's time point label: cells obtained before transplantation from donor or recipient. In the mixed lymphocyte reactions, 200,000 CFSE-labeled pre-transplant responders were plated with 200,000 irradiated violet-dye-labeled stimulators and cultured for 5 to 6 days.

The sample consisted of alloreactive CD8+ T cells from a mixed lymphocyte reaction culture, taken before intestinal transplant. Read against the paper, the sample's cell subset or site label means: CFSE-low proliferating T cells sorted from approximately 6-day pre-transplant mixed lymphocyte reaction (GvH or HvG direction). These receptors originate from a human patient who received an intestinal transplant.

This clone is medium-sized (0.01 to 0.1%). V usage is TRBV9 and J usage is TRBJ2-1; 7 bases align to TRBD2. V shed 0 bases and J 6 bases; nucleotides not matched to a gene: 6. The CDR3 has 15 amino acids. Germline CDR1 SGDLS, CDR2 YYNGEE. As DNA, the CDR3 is TGTGCCAGCAGCGTAGGCGGGAGCCCCACCAATGAGCAGTTCTTC. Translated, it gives CASSVGGSPTNEQFF.

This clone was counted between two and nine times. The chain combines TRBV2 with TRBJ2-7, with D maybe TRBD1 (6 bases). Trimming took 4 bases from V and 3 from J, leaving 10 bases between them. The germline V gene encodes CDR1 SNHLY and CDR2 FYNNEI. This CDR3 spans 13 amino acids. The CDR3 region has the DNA TGTGCCAGCAGTGCAGGGGCTGGCTACGAGCAGTACTTC. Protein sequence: CASSAGAGYEQYF. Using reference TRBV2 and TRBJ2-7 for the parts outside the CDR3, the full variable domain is EPEVTQTPSHQVTQMGQEVILRCVPISNHLYFYWYRQILGQKVEFLVSFYNNEISEKSEIFDDQFSVERPDGSNFTLKIRSTKLEDSAMYFCASSAGAGYEQYFGPGTRLTVT.

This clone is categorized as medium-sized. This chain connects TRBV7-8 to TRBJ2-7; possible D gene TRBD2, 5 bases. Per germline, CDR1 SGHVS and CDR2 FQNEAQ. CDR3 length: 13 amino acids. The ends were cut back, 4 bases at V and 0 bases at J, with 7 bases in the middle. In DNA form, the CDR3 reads TGTGCCAGCAGCTGGAGGAGCTCCTACGAGCAGTACTTC. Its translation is CASSWRSSYEQYF. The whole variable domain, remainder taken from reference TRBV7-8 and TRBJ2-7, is GAGVSQSPRYKVAKRGQDVALRCDPISGHVSLFWYQQALGQGPEFLTYFQNEAQLDKSGLPSDRFFAERPEGSVSTLKIQRTQQEDSAVYLCASSWRSSYEQYFGPGTRLTVT.

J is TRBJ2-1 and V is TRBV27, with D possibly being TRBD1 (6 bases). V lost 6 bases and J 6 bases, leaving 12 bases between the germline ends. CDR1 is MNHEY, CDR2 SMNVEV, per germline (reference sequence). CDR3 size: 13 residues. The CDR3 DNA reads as TGTGCCAGCAGCCCCCAGGGGACCAATGAGCAGTTCTTC. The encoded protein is CASSPQGTNEQFF.

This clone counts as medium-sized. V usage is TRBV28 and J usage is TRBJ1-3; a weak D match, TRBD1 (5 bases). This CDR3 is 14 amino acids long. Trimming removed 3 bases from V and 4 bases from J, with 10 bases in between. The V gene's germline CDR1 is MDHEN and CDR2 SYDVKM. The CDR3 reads CASSFIGVGNTIYF. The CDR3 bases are TGTGCCAGCAGTTTCATAGGGGTGGGAAACACCATATATTTT.

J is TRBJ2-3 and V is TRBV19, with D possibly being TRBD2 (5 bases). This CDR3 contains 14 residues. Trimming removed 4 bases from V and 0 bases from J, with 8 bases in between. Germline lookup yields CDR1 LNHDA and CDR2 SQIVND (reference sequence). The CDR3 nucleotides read TGTGCCAGTAGTACAGCGGACAGCACAGATACGCAGTATTTT. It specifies CASSTADSTDTQYF.

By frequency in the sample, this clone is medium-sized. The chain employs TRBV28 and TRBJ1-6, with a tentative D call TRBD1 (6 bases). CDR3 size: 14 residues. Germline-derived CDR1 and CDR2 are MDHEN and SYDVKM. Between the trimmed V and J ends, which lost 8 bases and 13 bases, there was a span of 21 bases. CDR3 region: CASGDTGTLGPLHF. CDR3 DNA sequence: TGTGCCAGCGGTGATACCGGGACACTGGGGCCCCTCCACTTT.

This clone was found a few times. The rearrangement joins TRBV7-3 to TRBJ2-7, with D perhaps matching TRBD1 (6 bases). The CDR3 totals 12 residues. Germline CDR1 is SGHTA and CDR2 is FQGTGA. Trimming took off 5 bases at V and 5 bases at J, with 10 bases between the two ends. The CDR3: CASSLHRDEQYF. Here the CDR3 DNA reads TGTGCCAGCAGCCTGCACAGGGACGAGCAGTACTTC.

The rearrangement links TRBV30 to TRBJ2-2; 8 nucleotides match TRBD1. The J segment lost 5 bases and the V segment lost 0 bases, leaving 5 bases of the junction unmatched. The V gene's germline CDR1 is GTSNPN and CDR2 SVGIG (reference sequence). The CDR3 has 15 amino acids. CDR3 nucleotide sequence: TGTGCCTGGAGTGTGGTCGGGACAGGAACCGGGGAGCTGTTTTTT. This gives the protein CAWSVVGTGTGELFF.

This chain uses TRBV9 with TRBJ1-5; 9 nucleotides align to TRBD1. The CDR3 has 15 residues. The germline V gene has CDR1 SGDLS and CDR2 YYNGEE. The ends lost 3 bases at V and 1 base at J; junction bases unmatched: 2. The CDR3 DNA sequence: TGTGCCAGCAGCGAAACAGGGGGCAGCAATCAGCCCCAGCATTTT. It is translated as CASSETGGSNQPQHF.

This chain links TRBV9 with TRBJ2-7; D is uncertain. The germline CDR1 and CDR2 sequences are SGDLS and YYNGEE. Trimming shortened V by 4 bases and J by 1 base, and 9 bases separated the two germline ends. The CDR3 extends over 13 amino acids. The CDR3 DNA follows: TGTGCCAGCAGCATCGGTTTGTCCTACGAGCAGTACTTC. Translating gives CASSIGLSYEQYF.

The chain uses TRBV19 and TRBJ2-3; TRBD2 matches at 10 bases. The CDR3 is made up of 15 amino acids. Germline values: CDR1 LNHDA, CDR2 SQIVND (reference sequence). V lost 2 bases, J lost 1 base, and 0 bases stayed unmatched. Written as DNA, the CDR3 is TGTGCCAGTAGTATAACTAGCGGGGGCACAGATACGCAGTATTTT. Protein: CASSITSGGTDTQYF.

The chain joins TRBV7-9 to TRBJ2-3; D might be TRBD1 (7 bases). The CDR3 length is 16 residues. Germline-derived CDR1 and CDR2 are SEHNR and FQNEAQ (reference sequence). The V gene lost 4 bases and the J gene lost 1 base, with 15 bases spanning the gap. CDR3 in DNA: TGTGCCAGCAGCTCCCAGGGCAGGGGGGGCACAGATACGCAGTATTTT. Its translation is CASSSQGRGGTDTQYF.

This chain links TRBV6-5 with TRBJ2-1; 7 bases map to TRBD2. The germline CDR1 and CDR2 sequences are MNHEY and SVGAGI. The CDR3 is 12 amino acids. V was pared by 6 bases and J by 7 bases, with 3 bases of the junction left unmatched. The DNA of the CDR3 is TGTGCCAGCAGCCGGACTAGTAATGAGCAGTTCTTC. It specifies CASSRTSNEQFF.

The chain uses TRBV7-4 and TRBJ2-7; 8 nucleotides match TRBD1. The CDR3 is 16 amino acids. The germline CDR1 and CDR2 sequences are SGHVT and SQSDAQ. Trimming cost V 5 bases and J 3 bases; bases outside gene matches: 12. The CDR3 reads CASSRSDRGTYYEQYF. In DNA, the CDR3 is TGTGCCAGCAGCAGAAGCGACAGGGGCACCTACTACGAGCAGTACTTC.

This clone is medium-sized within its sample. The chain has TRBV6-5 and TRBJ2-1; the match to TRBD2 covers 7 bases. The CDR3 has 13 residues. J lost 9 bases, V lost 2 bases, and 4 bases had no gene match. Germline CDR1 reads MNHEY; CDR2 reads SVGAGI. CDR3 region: CASSYGGLSEQFF. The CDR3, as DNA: TGTGCCAGCAGTTACGGGGGACTAAGTGAGCAGTTCTTC.

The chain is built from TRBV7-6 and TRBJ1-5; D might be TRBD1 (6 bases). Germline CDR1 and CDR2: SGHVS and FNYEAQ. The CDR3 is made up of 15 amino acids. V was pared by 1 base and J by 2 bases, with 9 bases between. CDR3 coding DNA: TGTGCCAGCAGCTTAGGGGACACCGGCAATCAGCCCCAGCATTTT. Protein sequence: CASSLGDTGNQPQHF.

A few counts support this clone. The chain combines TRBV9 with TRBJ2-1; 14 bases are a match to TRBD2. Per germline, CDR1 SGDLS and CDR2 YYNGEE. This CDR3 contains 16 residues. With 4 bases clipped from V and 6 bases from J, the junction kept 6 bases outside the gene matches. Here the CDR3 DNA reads TGTGCCAGCAGCCAGGGACTAGCGGGGGATGGCAATGAGCAGTTCTTC. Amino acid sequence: CASSQGLAGDGNEQFF.

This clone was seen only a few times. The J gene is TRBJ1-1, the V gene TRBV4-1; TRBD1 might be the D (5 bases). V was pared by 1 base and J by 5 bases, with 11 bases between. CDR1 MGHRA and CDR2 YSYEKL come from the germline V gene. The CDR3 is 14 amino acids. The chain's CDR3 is CASSQVFRVTEAFF. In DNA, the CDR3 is TGCGCCAGCAGCCAAGTTTTCAGGGTGACTGAAGCTTTCTTT.

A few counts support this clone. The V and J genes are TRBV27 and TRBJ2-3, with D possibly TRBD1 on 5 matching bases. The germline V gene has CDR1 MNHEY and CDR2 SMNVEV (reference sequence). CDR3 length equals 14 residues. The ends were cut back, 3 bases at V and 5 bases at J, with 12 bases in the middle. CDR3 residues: CASSFEVRGDTQYF. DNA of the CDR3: TGTGCCAGCAGTTTTGAGGTTAGGGGAGATACGCAGTATTTT.

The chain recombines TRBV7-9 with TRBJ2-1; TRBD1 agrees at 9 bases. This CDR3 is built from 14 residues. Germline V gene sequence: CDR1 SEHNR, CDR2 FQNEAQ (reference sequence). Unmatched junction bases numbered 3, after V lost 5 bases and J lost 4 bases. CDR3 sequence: CASSRDREYNEQFF. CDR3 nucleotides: TGTGCCAGCAGCCGGGACAGGGAGTACAATGAGCAGTTCTTC.

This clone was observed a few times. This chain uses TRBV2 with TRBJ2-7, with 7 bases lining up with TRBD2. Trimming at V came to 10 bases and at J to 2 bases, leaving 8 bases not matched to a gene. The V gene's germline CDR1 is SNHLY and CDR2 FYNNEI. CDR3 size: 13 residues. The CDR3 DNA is TGTGCCACCGGGTGGCTAGCGGCCTACGAGCAGTACTTC. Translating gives CATGWLAAYEQYF.

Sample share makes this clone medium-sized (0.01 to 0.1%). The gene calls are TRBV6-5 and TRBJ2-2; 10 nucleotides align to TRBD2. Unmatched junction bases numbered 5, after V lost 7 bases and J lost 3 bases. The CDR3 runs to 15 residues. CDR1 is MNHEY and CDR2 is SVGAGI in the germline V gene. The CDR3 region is CASTILAGDTGELFF. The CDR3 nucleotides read TGTGCCAGCACCATCCTAGCGGGGGACACCGGGGAGCTGTTTTTT.

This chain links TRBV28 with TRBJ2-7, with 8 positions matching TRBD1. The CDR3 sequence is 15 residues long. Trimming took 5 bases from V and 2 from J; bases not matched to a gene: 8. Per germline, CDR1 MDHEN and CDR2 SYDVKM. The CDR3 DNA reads TGTGCCAGCAGTAGAGTCGGGACAGGAACCTACGAGCAGTACTTC. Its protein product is CASSRVGTGTYEQYF.

The CDR3 reads CASSFPGGIEFF. The CDR3 region has the DNA TGTGCCAGCAGCTTTCCAGGGGGAATTGAGTTCTTC. The V and J genes are TRBV11-3 and TRBJ2-1, with TRBD1 matching 7 bases. The CDR3 sequence is 12 residues long. Germline V CDR1 and CDR2: SGHNT, YENEEA. Trimming at V came to 3 bases and at J to 14 bases, leaving 7 bases not matched to a gene.

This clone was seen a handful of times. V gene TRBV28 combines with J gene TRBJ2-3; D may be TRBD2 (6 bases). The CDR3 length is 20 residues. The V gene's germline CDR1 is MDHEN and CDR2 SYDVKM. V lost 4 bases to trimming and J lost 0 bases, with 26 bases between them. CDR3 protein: CASSSPWMRASGDSTDTQYF. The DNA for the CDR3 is TGTGCCAGCAGTTCCCCCTGGATGCGGGCCTCGGGGGATAGCACAGATACGCAGTATTTT.

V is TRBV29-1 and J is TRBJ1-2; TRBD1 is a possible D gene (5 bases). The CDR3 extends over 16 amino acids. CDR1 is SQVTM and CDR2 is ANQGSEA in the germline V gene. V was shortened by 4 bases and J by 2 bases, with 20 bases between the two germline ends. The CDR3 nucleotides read TGCAGCGTTGCTTCTGTCAGGGTGATCTCCAACTATGGCTACACCTTC. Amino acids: CSVASVRVISNYGYTF. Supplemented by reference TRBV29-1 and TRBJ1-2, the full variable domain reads SAVISQKPSRDICQRGTSLTIQCQVDSQVTMMFWYRQQPGQSLTLIATANQGSEATYESGFVIDKFPISRPNLTFSTLTVSNMSPEDSSIYLCSVASVRVISNYGYTFGSGTRLTVV.

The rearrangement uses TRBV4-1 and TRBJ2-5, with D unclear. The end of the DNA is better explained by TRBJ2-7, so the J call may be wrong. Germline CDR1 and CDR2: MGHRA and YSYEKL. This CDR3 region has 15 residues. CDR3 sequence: CASSQGSSTSYEQYF. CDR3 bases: TGCGCCAGCAGCCAAGGCTCGAGCACCTCCTACGAGCAGTACTTC.

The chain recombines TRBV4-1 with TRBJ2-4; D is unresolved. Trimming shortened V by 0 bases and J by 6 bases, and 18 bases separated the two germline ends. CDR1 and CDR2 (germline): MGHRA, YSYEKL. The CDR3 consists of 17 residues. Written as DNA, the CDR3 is TGCGCCAGCAGCCAAGATCATGCCTATAATTTTAGAAACATTCAGTACTTC. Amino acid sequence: CASSQDHAYNFRNIQYF.

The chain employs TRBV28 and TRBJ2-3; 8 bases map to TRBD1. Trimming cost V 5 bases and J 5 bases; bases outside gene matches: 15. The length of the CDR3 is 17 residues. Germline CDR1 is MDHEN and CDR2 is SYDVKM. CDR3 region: CASSQQGVRLVGDTQYF. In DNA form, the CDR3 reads TGTGCCAGCAGTCAACAGGGGGTTCGCTTGGTAGGAGATACGCAGTATTTT.